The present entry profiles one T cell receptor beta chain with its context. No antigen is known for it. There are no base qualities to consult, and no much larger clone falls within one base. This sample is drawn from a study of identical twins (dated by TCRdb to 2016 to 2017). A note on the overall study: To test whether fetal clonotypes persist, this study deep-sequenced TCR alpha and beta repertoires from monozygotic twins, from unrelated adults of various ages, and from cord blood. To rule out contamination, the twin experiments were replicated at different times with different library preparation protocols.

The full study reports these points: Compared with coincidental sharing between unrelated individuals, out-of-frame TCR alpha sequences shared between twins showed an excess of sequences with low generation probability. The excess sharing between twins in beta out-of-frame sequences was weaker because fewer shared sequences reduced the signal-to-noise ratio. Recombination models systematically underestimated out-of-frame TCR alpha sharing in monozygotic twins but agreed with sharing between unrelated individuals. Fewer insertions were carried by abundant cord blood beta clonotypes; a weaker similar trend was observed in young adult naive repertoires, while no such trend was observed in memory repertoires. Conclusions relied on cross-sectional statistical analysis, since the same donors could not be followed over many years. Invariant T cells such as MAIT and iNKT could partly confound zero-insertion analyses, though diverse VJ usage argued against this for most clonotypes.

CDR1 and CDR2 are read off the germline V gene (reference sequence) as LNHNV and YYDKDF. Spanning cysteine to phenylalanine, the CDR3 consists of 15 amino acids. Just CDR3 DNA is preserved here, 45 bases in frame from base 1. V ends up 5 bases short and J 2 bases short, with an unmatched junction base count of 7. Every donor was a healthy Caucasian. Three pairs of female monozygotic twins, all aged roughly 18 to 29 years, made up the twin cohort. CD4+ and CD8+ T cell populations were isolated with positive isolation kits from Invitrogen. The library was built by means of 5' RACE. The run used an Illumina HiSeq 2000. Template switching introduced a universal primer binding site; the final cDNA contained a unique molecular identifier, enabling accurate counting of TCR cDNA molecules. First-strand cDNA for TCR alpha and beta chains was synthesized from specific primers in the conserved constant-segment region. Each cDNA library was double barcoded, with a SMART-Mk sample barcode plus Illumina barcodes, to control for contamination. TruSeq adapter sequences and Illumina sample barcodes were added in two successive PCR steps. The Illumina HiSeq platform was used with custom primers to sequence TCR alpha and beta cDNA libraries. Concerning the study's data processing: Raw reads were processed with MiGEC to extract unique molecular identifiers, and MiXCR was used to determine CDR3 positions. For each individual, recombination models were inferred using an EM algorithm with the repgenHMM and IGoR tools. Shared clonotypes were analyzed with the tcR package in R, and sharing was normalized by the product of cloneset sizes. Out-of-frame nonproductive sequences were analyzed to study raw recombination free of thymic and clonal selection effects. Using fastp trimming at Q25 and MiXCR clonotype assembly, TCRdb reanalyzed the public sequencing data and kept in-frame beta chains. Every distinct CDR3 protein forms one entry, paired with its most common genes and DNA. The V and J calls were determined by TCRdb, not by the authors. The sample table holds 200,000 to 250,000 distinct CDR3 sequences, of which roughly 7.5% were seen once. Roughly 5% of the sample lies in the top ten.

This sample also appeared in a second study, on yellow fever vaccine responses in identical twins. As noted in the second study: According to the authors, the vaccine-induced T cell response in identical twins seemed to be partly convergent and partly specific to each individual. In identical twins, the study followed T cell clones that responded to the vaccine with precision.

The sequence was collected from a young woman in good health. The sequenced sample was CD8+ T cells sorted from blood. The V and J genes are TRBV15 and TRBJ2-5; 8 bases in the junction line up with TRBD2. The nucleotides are TGTGCCACCAGCGGGGATAGCGGGGCACAAGAGACCCAGTACTTC. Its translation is CATSGDSGAQETQYF.